This passage covers 22 T cell receptor beta chains from one sample sequenced in a study of cytomegalovirus exposure and HLA in healthy donors. Vbeta (60) and Jbeta (13) primers were used in the PCR. Clones were read by immunoSEQ multiplex PCR, and TCRdb kept only the in-frame ones, dropping some. The sample holds about 110,000 clones; 81% are singletons and the top ten take approximately 2.4%. Sequenced sample: PBMCs. The receptors stem from a man aged 25-45 years in good health and CMV-seronegative.

The V and J genes are TRBV4-1 and TRBJ1-2; D unclear. Trimming took off 1 base at V and 7 bases at J, with 19 bases between the two ends. Germline CDR1 MGHRA, CDR2 YSYEKL. This CDR3 comprises 16 residues. Here the CDR3 reads CASSQGSVTGLPGYTF. The CDR3, as DNA: TGCGCCAGCAGCCAAGGTTCGGTAACGGGTCTTCCTGGCTACACCTTC.

The V call is TRBV9, the J call TRBJ1-6; 8 nucleotides match TRBD1. V lost 3 bases, J lost 9 bases, and 2 bases stayed unmatched. The germline CDR1 and CDR2 sequences are SGDLS and YYNGEE. The CDR3 spans 13 residues. DNA of the CDR3: TGTGCCAGCAGCGGGACAGGGAGTTCACCCCTCCACTTT. Protein: CASSGTGSSPLHF.

The chain has TRBV27 and TRBJ2-7; 7 bases are a match to TRBD2. Germline values: CDR1 MNHEY, CDR2 SMNVEV (reference sequence). V was clipped by 6 bases and J by 0 bases; unmatched bases: 8. This CDR3 has 15 residues. The CDR3 sequence is CASRPTSADSYEQYF. CDR3 in DNA: TGTGCCAGCAGACCAACTAGCGCCGACTCCTACGAGCAGTACTTC.

The rearrangement links TRBV19 to TRBJ2-5; possibly TRBD1 for D (7 bases). The DNA end favors TRBJ2-7, so the J call may be wrong. The CDR3 consists of 14 residues. The germline CDR1 and CDR2 sequences are LNHDA and SQIVND (reference sequence). DNA for the CDR3: TGTGCCAGTAGTCGCGGGACAGTGATGAACGAGCAGTACTTC. Translating it yields CASSRGTVMNEQYF.

J is TRBJ2-7 and V is TRBV28; perhaps TRBD2 as D (6 bases). Germline V gene data show CDR1 as MDHEN and CDR2 as SYDVKM. The CDR3 runs to 14 residues. The germline V and J ends were trimmed by 7 bases and 1 base, with 14 bases remaining between them. CDR3 sequence reads: CASTTGTESYEQYF. The CDR3 bases are TGTGCCAGCACCACCGGGACTGAGTCCTACGAGCAGTACTTC.

The rearrangement uses TRBV11-2 and TRBJ2-5; 7 bases agree with TRBD1. This CDR3 has 15 amino acids. From germline, CDR1 is SGHAT and CDR2 FQNNGV. The V and J ends lost 1 base and 2 bases, in that order; junction bases with no gene match: 4. The CDR3 DNA is TGTGCCAGCAGCTTAGGCGACAGGGATCAAGAGACCCAGTACTTC. This codes for CASSLGDRDQETQYF.

This chain joins TRBV4-2 and TRBJ1-2, with D uncertain. V was cut by 4 bases and J by 4 bases, with 13 bases left in between. The CDR3 covers 14 residues. In germline, CDR1 is LGHNA, CDR2 YNFKEQ. The CDR3 is CASSPQIGGYGYTF. CDR3 in DNA: TGTGCCAGCAGCCCCCAGATAGGCGGCTATGGCTACACCTTC.

The chain couples TRBV30 to TRBJ1-2; no firm D call. The V end was cut by 1 base, the J end by 2 bases, with 5 bases between. The germline V gene has CDR1 GTSNPN and CDR2 SVGIG (reference sequence). The length of the CDR3 is 12 residues. In nucleotides, the CDR3 is TGTGCCTGGAGTGGAACAAACTATGGCTACACCTTC. It codes for CAWSGTNYGYTF.

The chain uses TRBV4-2 and TRBJ2-2, with TRBD2 identical over 8 bases. Germline V gene lookup returns CDR1 LGHNA and CDR2 YNFKEQ. J was trimmed by 1 base and V by 0 bases; bases with no gene match: 1. The CDR3 runs 16 residues. The CDR3 DNA reads as TGTGCCAGCAGCCAAGAACGGGGGGGGAACACCGGGGAGCTGTTTTTT. Translation: CASSQERGGNTGELFF.

The V and J genes are TRBV6-5 and TRBJ1-2; D unresolved. The CDR3 is 16 amino acids. Germline CDR1 MNHEY, CDR2 SVGAGI. V lost 0 bases and J 3 bases, leaving 14 bases between the germline ends. DNA for the CDR3: TGTGCCAGCAGTTACTCGCTTGTCGAGGCGGACTATGGCTACACCTTC. Its translation: CASSYSLVEADYGYTF.

This clone was seen a few times. The rearrangement joins TRBV7-8 to TRBJ2-5, with a tentative D call TRBD2 (5 bases). Trimming stripped 7 bases from V and 5 bases from J, with 11 bases between. CDR3 length: 12 amino acids. CDR1 and CDR2 from the germline V gene are SGHVS and FQNEAQ. The CDR3 coding sequence is TGTGCCAGCAAACGAGGGCAGGAGACCCAGTACTTC. This codes for CASKRGQETQYF.

The V and J genes are TRBV15 and TRBJ2-7, with TRBD2 matching 8 bases. The trim removed 1 base at V and 0 bases at J, leaving 2 bases unmatched. The germline gives CDR1 LNHNV, CDR2 YYDKDF (reference sequence). There are 15 residues in the CDR3. The CDR3 coding sequence is TGTGCCACCAGCAGAGTGGCGGGAGGCTCCTACGAGCAGTACTTC. This gives the protein CATSRVAGGSYEQYF.

The DNA for the CDR3 is TGCGCCAGCCTTAGCGGGGGAGGCACCGGGGAGCTGTTTTTT. This translates into CASLSGGGTGELFF. The chain couples TRBV10-1 to TRBJ2-2; 9 bases are a match to TRBD2. The germline V gene encodes CDR1 WNHNN and CDR2 SYGVQD (reference sequence). J was trimmed by 4 bases and V by 8 bases; bases with no gene match: 5. The CDR3 covers 14 residues.

This clone was observed a few times. V is TRBV5-4 and J is TRBJ2-7; a possible D gene is TRBD2 (6 bases). The ends were cut back, 10 bases at V and 6 bases at J, with 14 bases in the middle. Germline assignment: CDR1 SGHNT and CDR2 YYREEE (reference sequence). This CDR3 contains 11 residues. CDR3 sequence reads: CAYRTGVEQYF. DNA for the CDR3: TGTGCCTATAGAACGGGGGTCGAGCAGTACTTC.

This clone occurred a few times. CDR3 protein: CASSTGGSYNEQFF. CDR3 nucleotide sequence: TGTGCCAGTAGTACCGGGGGGAGTTACAATGAGCAGTTCTTC. The chain is built from TRBV19 and TRBJ2-1, with TRBD2 identical over 7 bases. CDR3 size: 14 residues. J lost 4 bases, V lost 4 bases, and 4 bases had no gene match. CDR1 and CDR2 from the germline V gene are LNHDA and SQIVND (reference sequence).

The V and J genes are TRBV29-1 and TRBJ1-1, with TRBD1 matching over 7 bases. CDR1 SQVTM and CDR2 ANQGSEA come from the germline V gene. The CDR3 is made up of 12 amino acids. The V segment lost 6 bases and the J segment 3 bases; nucleotides outside the gene matches: 4. The CDR3 spells CSVPTGHTEAFF. In DNA form, the CDR3 reads TGCAGCGTCCCGACAGGGCACACTGAAGCTTTCTTT.

This chain links TRBV6-5 with TRBJ1-2; perhaps TRBD1 as D (5 bases). Trimming took off 7 bases at V and 0 bases at J, with 15 bases between the two ends. CDR3 length: 15 residues. Germline-derived CDR1 and CDR2 are MNHEY and SVGAGI. The DNA for the CDR3 is TGTGCCAGCACCCCCATGGGGGGGTCTAACTATGGCTACACCTTC. Encoded protein: CASTPMGGSNYGYTF.

This chain connects TRBV28 to TRBJ2-3; D perhaps matches TRBD1 (5 bases). The CDR3 covers 11 residues. From germline, CDR1 is MDHEN and CDR2 SYDVKM. The V end was cut by 6 bases, the J end by 8 bases, with 9 bases between. The CDR3 DNA reads TGTGCCAGCAGCCTAAGGGGTACGCAGTATTTT. Protein sequence: CASSLRGTQYF.

J is TRBJ1-1 and V is TRBV7-8, with TRBD1 as a possible D gene (5 bases). The germline V gene encodes CDR1 SGHVS and CDR2 FQNEAQ. Trimming took 4 bases from V and 5 from J, leaving 20 bases between them. The CDR3 has 16 amino acids. This chain's CDR3 is CASSSRAAGGDTEAFF. The CDR3 DNA reads TGTGCCAGCAGCTCCCGGGCGGCGGGGGGTGATACTGAAGCTTTCTTT.

The chain is built from TRBV5-8 and TRBJ1-5; TRBD1 agrees at 10 bases. Germline-derived CDR1 and CDR2 are SGHTS and YDEGEE. After removal of 5 bases from V and 1 base from J, the junction contained 3 bases not matched to a gene. CDR3 length equals 15 residues. The CDR3 sequence is CASRGGQGSNQPQHF. Written as DNA, the CDR3 is TGTGCCAGCAGGGGGGGACAGGGGAGCAATCAGCCCCAGCATTTT.

V is TRBV28 and J is TRBJ1-5; D is uncertain. Trimming removed 10 bases from V and 5 bases from J, with 12 bases in between. The CDR3 is 12 residues long. Germline CDR1 is MDHEN and CDR2 is SYDVKM. In nucleotides, the CDR3 is TGTGCCACCCTCACCACATATCAGCCCCAGCATTTT. Its translation: CATLTTYQPQHF.

The chain links TRBV6-5 to TRBJ1-1; D possibly corresponds to TRBD1 (6 bases). This CDR3 comprises 14 residues. Germline loops: CDR1 MNHEY, CDR2 SVGAGI. Trimming removed 10 bases at V and 4 bases at J, with 19 bases between. CDR3 region: CATSIQGIGTEAFF. The CDR3 region has the DNA TGTGCCACCTCTATACAGGGAATTGGCACTGAAGCTTTCTTT.